Presented here are 3 T cell receptor beta chains from one specimen sequenced in a study of CD8 T cells in ankylosing spondylitis. TCRdb called the 5' RACE reads again in MiXCR, with one record for every CDR3 protein. The sample carries 150,000 to 200,000 distinct CDR3 sequences, about 18% recorded once. The sample consisted of blood, either unsorted or a sorted T cell fraction (not recorded which). The receptor source for this set is a male donor with ankylosing spondylitis or in good health (not recorded which).

Many counts were recorded for this clonotype. The chain joins TRBV9 to TRBJ2-3; 7 nucleotides agree with TRBD2. Germline V lookup: CDR1 SGDLS, CDR2 YYNGEE. This CDR3 comprises 16 residues. The V gene end was trimmed by 0 bases and the J gene end by 1 base; junction bases not matched to a gene: 5. CDR3 DNA sequence: TGTGCCAGCAGCGTAGTTGGAGGGAGGGGCACAGATACGCAGTATTTT. Protein sequence: CASSVVGGRGTDTQYF. The full variable domain, with the rest looked up from reference TRBV9 and TRBJ2-3, is DSGVTQTPKHLITATGQRVTLRCSPRSGDLSVYWYQQSLDQGLQFLIQYYNGEERAKGNILERFSAQQFPDLHSELNLSSLELGDSALYFCASSVVGGRGTDTQYFGPGTRLTVL.

The chain uses TRBV5-1 and TRBJ1-5, with D possibly TRBD1 on 6 matching bases. V lost 4 bases, J lost 4 bases, and 12 bases lay in between. The CDR3 sequence is 14 residues long. The V gene's germline CDR1 is SGHRS and CDR2 YFSETQ. CDR3 protein: CASSVQGGNQPQHF. For the CDR3, the DNA is TGCGCCAGCAGCGTACAGGGTGGGAATCAGCCCCAGCATTTT.

This clonotype was observed many times. This chain uses TRBV20-1 with TRBJ1-5; a possible D gene is TRBD1 (5 bases). The CDR3 is 17 residues long. V was cut by 3 bases and J by 0 bases, with 18 bases left in between. The germline V gene encodes CDR1 DFQATT and CDR2 SNEGSKA (reference sequence). The CDR3 DNA sequence: TGCAGTGCTAGTTTCGCAGGGAGGGGTCTTAGCAATCAGCCCCAGCATTTT. Translation: CSASFAGRGLSNQPQHF.